This TCR beta chain stems from a study of post-analysis software for immune sequencing data. As for the study in general: Patients with relapsing-remitting, secondary progressive and progressive-relapsing multiple sclerosis courses were all represented.

This clonotype was counted a few times. Its specificity is not known. Germline CDR1 KGHDR, CDR2 SFDVKD. The germline V and J ends were trimmed by 5 bases and 0 bases, with 7 bases remaining between them. CDR3 length: 14 amino acids. Study-wide results and caveats: Strong co-clustering by F measure was evident for samples that had been prepared in the same batch. Compared with controls, patients had more of roughly five TRBV segments, including TRBV5-6, TRBV5-1 and TRBV20-1.

Researchers reported that TCR beta cDNA libraries carried unique molecular identifiers. There were roughly 0.85 to 11 million T cells, and approximately 480,000 cDNA molecules came from them. TCRdb called the PCR reads again in MiXCR, with one record for every CDR3 protein. The sample has around 770,000 distinct CDR3 sequences, around 42% seen once. This chain joins TRBV24-1 and TRBJ1-5; D gene uncertain. Material: blood. The receptor was derived from a girl aged 5-17 years with multiple sclerosis. CDR3 sequence: CATSAPNSNQPQHF. The CDR3 nucleotides read TGTGCCACCAGTGCCCCAAATAGCAATCAGCCCCAGCATTTT.